This T cell receptor beta chain was documented in a study of T cells in women clearing cervical HPV infection. In the study overall: Case blood was drawn when the lesion was first found; control blood after infection became undetectable.

Method: immunoSEQ multiplex PCR; TCRdb's copy keeps in-frame clones and lacks some. The specimen's table records about 30,000 clones. Points on this clone: Sequencing ends 3 residues short of the CDR3 end; the germline J gene provides the rest.

Between the trimmed V and J ends, which lost 6 bases and 5 bases, there was a span of 14 bases. The CDR3 has 13 residues. Germline CDR1 and CDR2: DFQATT and SNEGSKA (reference sequence). The chain combines TRBV20-1 with TRBJ1-5, with unresolved D. Specimen: blood buffy coat. The receptor's source is a woman between 18 and 69 years old with a cervical HPV16 infection that either progressed to CIN3+ or cleared (not recorded which). This CDR3 is CSAPTRGDQPQHF. CDR3 bases read: TGCAGTGCCCCGACTCGAGGCGATCAGCCC.